This paragraph covers one T cell receptor (beta chain) sequence. Its antigen remains unidentified. No clone much larger than this one lies a single base away; base qualities are absent. TCRbeta CDR3 regions were amplified from genomic DNA using the immunoSEQ Assay, a bias-controlled multiplex PCR. Turning to the authors' computational methods: The number of nucleated cells in each sample was estimated from the amplification of reference gene primers within the assay. Sequence reads were collapsed and filtered to measure the absolute abundance of every unique TCRbeta CDR3 rearrangement. For each sample, productive Simpson clonality was calculated as the square root of Simpson's diversity index across productive rearrangements. This immuneACCESS table, as held by TCRdb, lists in-frame sequences with V and J called but not all clones. Of the missing ones, under half trace to an unresolved V gene in checked studies; the others have no known cause. V and J calls and clone size are given by that table; D and trimming were obtained from the DNA. Across this sample there are approximately 300,000 clones, with 86% seen only once. Less than 11% of the sample goes to the ten largest clones.

This sample was taken from a study of blood T cell repertoires in COVID-19 (dated by TCRdb to the early 2020s). For the study in its entirety: Samples from collaborators originated in the United States, Italy and Spain and spanned both the acute and convalescent phases of COVID-19. The prospective study material was composed of cDNA or gDNA derived from T cells, B-cell-depleted T cells, or PBMCs. Deeply sampled blood TCRbeta repertoires from subjects exposed to, actively infected with, or recovered from COVID-19 were included in the dataset. A freely available public database, intended as a resource for researchers studying the immune response to SARS-CoV-2, is where the repertoires were released. The samples were drawn from the first 160 participants of the ongoing ImmuneRACE study and from 1,254 subjects provided by 6 global collaborators. A de-identified subject ID, COVID-19 status, age in years and sex were almost always included in the sample metadata. Where available, HLA class I and class II types were obtained from metadata supplied by the sample provider rather than from assay-based typing.

Participants in the prospective study were enrolled through a virtual design, were aged roughly 18 to 100 years, and lived in 24 United States geographic areas. In the prospective study, cohorts were assigned on the basis of participant-reported clinical history obtained from a screening survey and a study questionnaire. For ImmuneRACE Cohort 3, a participant was defined as recovered based on two consecutive negative NP/OP PCR tests, clearance by a healthcare professional, or resolution of symptoms. Each participant in the prospective study had whole blood, serum and a nasopharyngeal or oropharyngeal swab collected by mobile phlebotomists. Additional blood draws and questionnaires over a 2-month period could optionally be provided by prospective study participants. Blood samples from the prospective study were shipped frozen or at room temperature prior to DNA extraction. Results and caveats for the whole study, not just this receptor: How much clinical and demographic metadata was included differed by source and by participant, and the metadata was provided uncurated.

CDR1 and CDR2 (SGHRS, YFSETQ) derive from the germline V gene. The CDR3, cysteine through phenylalanine, is 15 amino acids long. The sequence is cut down to CDR3 DNA, 45 bases in frame from base 1. Trimming takes 4 bases off V and 0 bases off J; junction bases not matched to a gene: 3. Rearrangement joined TRBV5-1 to TRBJ2-1; TRBD2 agrees with 8 junctional bases. Sequencing was carried out using PBMCs or T cells enriched from blood (not recorded which). The TCR originated in a woman under 30 who had recovered from COVID-19. The CDR3 here reads CASSPSGGSYNEQFF. In nucleotide form, the sequence is TGCGCCAGCAGCCCAAGCGGGGGCTCCTACAATGAGCAGTTCTTC.